This section outlines one T cell receptor beta chain sequence together with its context. V lost 6 bases and J lost 3; bases outside the gene matches: 9. The CDR3 runs to 16 residues. Germline lookup yields CDR1 MRHNA and CDR2 SNTAGT. The data were obtained in a study of cytomegalovirus exposure and HLA in healthy donors. Profiled with immunoSEQ multiplex PCR; TCRdb holds only in-frame clones, not every one. Among some 140,000 clones listed, 90% were seen once. The sample was PBMCs. The receptor was isolated from a woman aged 30 to 39 in good health and CMV-seropositive. The J gene is TRBJ2-2, the V gene TRBV6-4; 8 nucleotides match TRBD1. DNA for the CDR3: TGTGCCAGCAGCCTAACGACAGGGGAGGACACCGGGGAGCTGTTTTTT. Encoded protein: CASSLTTGEDTGELFF.